One and the same sample provided the 15 T cell receptor beta chains below, sequenced in a study of T cell repertoires in ileal Crohn's disease. As to time point: proximal margin of the surgical specimen (macroscopically non-inflamed). Some clones are missing from TCRdb's copy, which holds only in-frame ones; the method was immunoSEQ multiplex PCR. The data contain approximately 6,100 clones, 75% to 80% of them seen just once; the ten biggest clones take up about 6%. The specimen sequenced was ileal tissue. All receptors come from an adult with Crohn's disease.

The chain has TRBV4-1 and TRBJ2-7; 8 bases map to TRBD2. Germline CDR1 MGHRA, CDR2 YSYEKL. V gave up 0 bases and J gave up 4 bases; unmatched junction bases: 5. The CDR3 has 15 residues. This CDR3 is CASSQDVAGIYEQYF. Written as DNA, the CDR3 is TGCGCCAGCAGCCAAGACGTAGCGGGGATATACGAGCAGTACTTC.

The rearrangement links TRBV4-3 to TRBJ2-7; D is possibly TRBD1 or TRBD2 (5 bases each). In germline, CDR1 is LGHNA, CDR2 YSLEER. CDR3 length: 14 amino acids. Trimming removed 3 bases from V and 1 base from J, with 10 bases in between. The CDR3 is CASSQGRKSYEQYF. The CDR3 DNA reads TGCGCCAGCAGCCAGGGACGGAAGTCCTACGAGCAGTACTTC.

The chain is built from TRBV10-1 and TRBJ2-7, with 7 bases fitting TRBD1. Germline trimming cut 6 bases from V and 0 bases from J; bases unmatched to any gene: 8. This CDR3 contains 15 residues. Germline V gene sequence: CDR1 WNHNN, CDR2 SYGVQD (reference sequence). The CDR3 DNA sequence: TGCGCCAGCAGGCCCACAGGGGAACCCTCCTACGAGCAGTACTTC. The encoded protein is CASRPTGEPSYEQYF.

The CDR3 protein is CASSDGVGANVLTF. CDR3 nucleotides: TGTGCCAGCAGTGACGGGGTTGGGGCCAACGTCCTGACTTTC. The chain uses TRBV6-4 and TRBJ2-6; D is undetermined. The CDR3 is made up of 14 amino acids. Germline V gene data show CDR1 as MRHNA and CDR2 as SNTAGT. V lost 2 bases to trimming and J lost 3 bases, with 5 bases between them.

The genes are TRBV10-2 and TRBJ2-1; TRBD2 aligns across 9 bases. The CDR3 is 14 amino acids. Losses at the gene ends were 10 bases for V and 3 bases for J; bases not matched to a gene: 7. CDR1 is WSHSY, CDR2 SAAADI, per germline. The CDR3 is CATSLAGRYNEQFF. Here the CDR3 DNA reads TGCGCCACCTCGCTAGCGGGACGCTACAATGAGCAGTTCTTC.

This clone was counted a few times. The chain uses TRBV27 and TRBJ1-1; perhaps TRBD1 as D (5 bases). Trimming left V 5 bases short and J 4 bases short, with 14 bases between. This CDR3 has 14 amino acids. From germline, CDR1 is MNHEY and CDR2 SMNVEV (reference sequence). CDR3 protein: CASSMIGQATEAFF. CDR3 nucleotides: TGTGCCAGCAGTATGATTGGACAAGCCACTGAAGCTTTCTTT.

This rearrangement joins TRBV6-6 to TRBJ2-7; no reliable D call. The CDR3 has 11 amino acids. Germline assignment: CDR1 MNHNY and CDR2 SVGAGI (reference sequence). V was trimmed by 4 bases and J by 0 bases, leaving 1 base between them. DNA of the CDR3: TGTGCCAGCAGTTTCTCCTACGAGCAGTACTTC. This gives the protein CASSFSYEQYF.

This clone was recorded a few times. V and J are TRBV7-2 and TRBJ1-2; 12 bases map to TRBD1. The CDR3 totals 16 residues. Germline values: CDR1 SGHTA, CDR2 FQGNSA. After removal of 3 bases from V and 8 bases from J, the junction contained 10 bases not matched to a gene. CDR3 region: CASSLPPGQGASGYTF. The CDR3 nucleotides are TGTGCCAGCAGCTTGCCACCGGGACAGGGGGCATCGGGCTACACCTTC.

The chain employs TRBV5-1 and TRBJ2-5; D possibly corresponds to TRBD1 (6 bases). Germline V gene lookup returns CDR1 SGHRS and CDR2 YFSETQ. The CDR3 is 13 amino acids. The V end was cut by 2 bases, the J end by 1 base, with 6 bases between. Here the CDR3 DNA reads TGCGCCAGCAGCTTCAGGGGCCAAGAGACCCAGTACTTC. It yields the protein CASSFRGQETQYF.

The J gene is TRBJ1-2, the V gene TRBV28, with D perhaps TRBD1 (6 bases). CDR1 is MDHEN, CDR2 SYDVKM, per germline. The CDR3 loop spans 14 amino acids. V dropped 7 bases and J dropped 6 bases, with 18 bases sitting between them. CDR3 DNA sequence: TGTGCCAGCAACGCTATCAGGGGAGCGAATGGCTACACCTTC. As protein: CASNAIRGANGYTF.

The rearrangement uses TRBV19 and TRBJ2-1; TRBD1 aligns across 8 bases. CDR1 LNHDA and CDR2 SQIVND come from the germline V gene (reference sequence). The CDR3 loop spans 16 amino acids. With 1 base clipped from V and 2 bases from J, the junction kept 4 bases outside the gene matches. The DNA of the CDR3 is TGTGCCAGTAGTATAGGGGACAGGAGGGCCTACAATGAGCAGTTCTTC. Protein sequence: CASSIGDRRAYNEQFF.

This chain uses TRBV9 with TRBJ2-1; D perhaps matches TRBD1 (6 bases). Trimming took off 3 bases at V and 7 bases at J, with 14 bases between the two ends. Germline CDR1 and CDR2: SGDLS and YYNGEE. This CDR3 contains 14 residues. CDR3 sequence: CASSGYRVGNEQFF. The CDR3 coding sequence is TGTGCCAGCAGCGGTTACAGGGTAGGGAATGAGCAGTTCTTC.

This chain joins TRBV9 and TRBJ2-2; D might be TRBD2 (5 bases). Germline V CDR1 and CDR2: SGDLS, YYNGEE. The ends were cut back, 1 base at V and 0 bases at J, with 10 bases in the middle. This CDR3 comprises 16 residues. The CDR3 DNA reads as TGTGCCAGCAGCGTAACTAGTTTCGCGAACACCGGGGAGCTGTTTTTT. Its translation is CASSVTSFANTGELFF. Using reference TRBV9 and TRBJ2-2 for the parts outside the CDR3, the full variable domain is DSGVTQTPKHLITATGQRVTLRCSPRSGDLSVYWYQQSLDQGLQFLIQYYNGEERAKGNILERFSAQQFPDLHSELNLSSLELGDSALYFCASSVTSFANTGELFFGEGSRLTVL.

This clone was seen more than once but under ten times. The chain combines TRBV7-2 with TRBJ2-3; 12 bases fit TRBD2. The CDR3 extends over 19 amino acids. Germline lookup yields CDR1 SGHTA and CDR2 FQGNSA. V shed 1 base, J shed 5 bases, and the junction held 13 bases outside the gene matches. The DNA for the CDR3 is TGTGCCAGCAGCTTAGACGCCAGGGCTAGCGGGGGGGCCAAAGATACGCAGTATTTT. Protein sequence: CASSLDARASGGAKDTQYF.

The chain carries TRBV29-1 and TRBJ2-3; D call uncertain. V gave up 4 bases and J gave up 0 bases, with 8 bases separating them. Looked up from germline, CDR1 is SQVTM and CDR2 is ANQGSEA. The CDR3 is 13 amino acids. The CDR3 here is CSVAGTSTDTQYF. The CDR3 DNA reads TGCAGCGTTGCGGGCACTAGCACAGATACGCAGTATTTT.